Reported below is one T cell receptor beta chain. Profiling relied on immunoSEQ multiplex PCR, and the TCRdb table lists in-frame clones only, not all of them. The sample comprises around 250,000 clones, around 86% of which are singletons, and approximately 1.8% rests with the top ten. These data belong to a study of blood T cell repertoires in COVID-19. Whole-study context: The study drew acute and convalescent COVID-19 samples from the United States, Italy and Spain. PBMCs, B-cell-depleted T cells, or T cells were the source of the cDNA or gDNA that made up the material.

CDR3 length: 17 amino acids. V gave up 0 bases and J gave up 5 bases; unmatched junction bases: 7. Germline V CDR1 and CDR2: ENHRY, SYGVKD. Sequenced material: peripheral blood. This chain links TRBV10-3 with TRBJ2-1, with 10 nucleotides matching TRBD2. The source is a man aged 25 to 45 who had recovered from COVID-19. CDR3 DNA: TGTGCCATCAGTGAGTCAAGCGGTAGCGGGGGGAACAATGAGCAGTTCTTC. Translation gives CAISESSGSGGNNEQFF.